A selection of T cell receptor beta chains follows, all from one sample in a study of T-cell reconstitution after alpha-beta-depleted transplantation in children. TCRdb itself ran the PCR reads through MiXCR, one entry per CDR3 protein. The sample records approximately 400,000 distinct CDR3 sequences, 11% being singletons. Specimen: PBMCs from the stem cell graft donor, collected from the stem cell graft. The receptor source for this set is a human donor who donated a stem cell graft to a child with acute myeloid leukemia. The CDR3 runs from the conserved cysteine through the conserved F or W. Fields, in order: V gene, J gene, D gene, clone size, CDR3 protein, CDR3 DNA. D genes are given only for firm matches. Not every row has a clone size; where given, it reads once, few, many or a size class.

TRBV7-9	TRBJ1-4	TRBD1	-	CASGEQGPTNEKLFF	TGTGCCTCAGGCGAACAGGGGCCAACTAATGAAAAACTGTTTTTT
TRBV9	TRBJ2-1	-	many	CASSPLTGGYEQFF	TGTGCCAGCAGCCCCCTGACCGGGGGCTATGAGCAGTTCTTC
TRBV6-2/TRBV6-3	TRBJ2-7	TRBD1	-	CASTTGGTGGGEQYF	TGTGCCAGCACCACCGGAGGGACAGGGGGAGGCGAGCAGTACTTC
TRBV10-3	TRBJ2-7	-	-	CAISGWGTYEQYF	TGTGCCATCAGTGGATGGGGGACCTACGAGCAGTACTTC
TRBV4-1	TRBJ1-3	-	few	CASSQEGVYGNTIYF	TGCGCCAGCAGCCAAGAAGGGGTTTACGGAAACACCATATATTTT
TRBV20-1	TRBJ1-6	-	-	CSAITNNSPLHF	TGCAGTGCTATCACAAATAATTCACCCCTCCACTTT
TRBV25-1	TRBJ2-1	-	few	CASSSPGVHEQFF	TGTGCCAGCAGTAGCCCGGGGGTGCATGAGCAGTTCTTC
TRBV7-6	TRBJ1-6	-	-	CASSLRQDNSPLHF	TGTGCCAGCAGCTTACGCCAGGACAATTCACCCCTCCACTTT
TRBV5-1	TRBJ2-3	-	many	CASSLDGTSTDTQYF	TGCGCCAGCAGCTTGGACGGCACTAGCACAGATACGCAGTATTTT
TRBV29-1	TRBJ1-5	TRBD1	-	CSAASGTGIDQPQHF	TGCAGCGCCGCCTCCGGGACAGGGATAGATCAGCCCCAGCATTTT
TRBV6-4	TRBJ2-5	-	few	CASSERGSPGETQYF	TGTGCCAGCAGTGAGAGGGGGAGCCCGGGGGAGACCCAGTACTTC
TRBV20-1	TRBJ2-7	TRBD2	-	CSAALSGRPTYEQYF	TGCAGTGCCGCCCTTAGCGGGAGGCCAACCTACGAGCAGTACTTC
TRBV7-8	TRBJ2-1	-	-	CASSLRRDYNEQFF	TGTGCCAGCAGCTTACGGCGGGACTACAATGAGCAGTTCTTC
TRBV7-6	TRBJ2-3	-	few	CASSLVRDKAQYF	TGTGCCAGCAGCTTAGTACGGGATAAGGCGCAGTATTTT
TRBV20-1	TRBJ2-7	-	few	CSARGGSSHTEQYF	TGCAGTGCTAGAGGCGGATCCTCGCACACCGAGCAGTACTTC
TRBV7-9	TRBJ2-1	TRBD2	few	CASSLGSAGVGNEQFF	TGTGCCAGCAGCTTAGGTTCAGCGGGAGTAGGCAATGAGCAGTTCTTC
TRBV20-1	TRBJ2-1	-	few	CSARDVTWGAYNEQFF	TGCAGTGCTAGAGATGTAACCTGGGGGGCCTACAATGAGCAGTTCTTC
TRBV5-1	TRBJ1-4	TRBD1	few	CASSLAPTGTNEKLFF	TGCGCCAGCAGCTTGGCCCCGACAGGGACTAATGAAAAACTGTTTTTT
TRBV7-2	TRBJ1-6	TRBD1	few	CASSLVGQGFNSPLHF	TGTGCCAGCAGCTTAGTAGGACAGGGGTTTAATTCACCCCTCCACTTT
TRBV4-3	TRBJ2-5	-	-	CASSQGLTAGETQYF	TGCGCCAGCAGCCAAGGGCTGACGGCGGGAGAGACCCAGTACTTC
TRBV29-1	TRBJ2-1	TRBD2	-	CSVARSFSGRGKEQFF	TGCAGCGTTGCCCGATCGTTTAGCGGGAGAGGGAAAGAGCAGTTCTTC
TRBV7-6	TRBJ2-2	TRBD1	few	CASSLGQGTVGELFF	TGTGCCAGCAGCTTGGGACAGGGTACGGTCGGGGAGCTGTTTTTT
TRBV7-9	TRBJ2-3	-	-	CASSFRVLEGDTQYF	TGTGCCAGCAGCTTCCGGGTCTTGGAGGGAGATACGCAGTATTTT
TRBV20-1	TRBJ1-5	-	many	CSVSSGLGQPQHF	TGCAGTGTTAGTTCAGGGTTGGGTCAGCCCCAGCATTTT
TRBV4-3	TRBJ2-2	-	many	CASSQVDGELFF	TGCGCCAGCAGCCAAGTGGACGGGGAGCTGTTTTTT
TRBV5-1	TRBJ2-1	TRBD2	few	CASSLSGDSYNEQFF	TGCGCCAGCAGCTTGAGCGGGGACTCCTACAATGAGCAGTTCTTC
TRBV5-1	TRBJ2-2	TRBD1	-	CASSPRGTGGRTGELFF	TGCGCCAGCAGCCCCCGAGGGACAGGGGGCCGAACCGGGGAGCTGTTTTTT
TRBV6-1	TRBJ2-7	TRBD2	many	CASSPQKTSGLSYEQYF	TGTGCCAGCTCGCCCCAAAAAACTAGCGGCCTCTCCTACGAGCAGTACTTC
TRBV20-1	TRBJ2-7	-	-	CSARSEAYEQYF	TGCAGTGCTAGAAGCGAAGCCTACGAGCAGTACTTC
TRBV7-9	TRBJ2-7	-	-	CASSGRVSYEQYF	TGTGCCAGCAGCGGCAGGGTATCCTACGAGCAGTACTTC
TRBV12-3/TRBV12-4	TRBJ2-2	-	many	CASSLVGVGTGELFF	TGTGCCAGCAGTTTAGTGGGAGTTGGGACCGGGGAGCTGTTTTTT
TRBV20-1	TRBJ2-3	-	-	CSARGHGTGVDTQYF	TGCAGTGCTAGAGGTCACGGAACGGGGGTTGATACGCAGTATTTT
TRBV6-1	TRBJ2-2	TRBD1	-	CASSRQGRATGELFF	TGTGCCAGCAGTCGACAGGGCCGCGCCACCGGGGAGCTGTTTTTT
TRBV5-1	TRBJ2-1	TRBD2	-	CASSWTGAGGNEQFF	TGCGCCAGCAGCTGGACTGGAGCGGGGGGCAATGAGCAGTTCTTC
TRBV5-6	TRBJ2-3	TRBD1	few	CASSNTGARHTQYF	TGTGCCAGCAGCAATACAGGGGCGAGGCATACGCAGTATTTT
TRBV4-1	TRBJ1-2	-	many	CASSQVLTPNYGYTF	TGCGCCAGCAGCCAAGTGCTCACTCCTAACTATGGCTACACCTTC
TRBV20-1	TRBJ2-5	TRBD1	few	CSATPGTGVETQYF	TGCAGTGCTACCCCGGGGACAGGGGTAGAGACCCAGTACTTC
TRBV29-1	TRBJ2-3	-	few	CSVEDPIVAFITDTQYF	TGCAGCGTTGAAGATCCGATAGTAGCCTTCATCACAGATACGCAGTATTTT
TRBV7-2	TRBJ1-6	TRBD1	few	CASSLQDRVISPLHF	TGTGCCAGCAGCTTACAGGACAGGGTAATTTCACCCCTCCACTTT
TRBV3-1	TRBJ2-3	-	few	CASSHLEGGLGHTDTQYF	TGTGCCAGCAGCCATTTGGAGGGGGGGCTGGGACACACAGATACGCAGTATTTT